The clone carrying this T cell receptor (beta chain) was recorded once. Its antigen is not known. V dropped 2 bases and J dropped 4 bases, with 7 bases sitting between them. The length of the CDR3 is 12 residues. Germline V gene data show CDR1 as SGHKS and CDR2 as YYEKEE (reference sequence). These data originate in a study of T cell responses to AZD1222 COVID-19 vaccine. Study-level points and caveats: A mostly white British donor set with more females was recruited, and clonal diversity was possibly underestimated. It was only after the peak T cell response that any repertoires were sampled. The study found Spike-specific TCR breadth and depth rose after two AZD1222 doses.

Assay used: immunoSEQ multiplex PCR; TCRdb lists only in-frame clones, some missing. The data show about 150,000 clones, 80% to 90% seen once. This chain links TRBV5-5 with TRBJ2-7, with D possibly matching TRBD1 (6 bases). This clonotype originated in an adult in good health. The source material was peripheral blood, sampled on day 0 of AZD1222 vaccination. CDR3 nucleotide sequence: TGTGCCAGCAGCTTAGGGGGTTACGAGCAGTACTTC. This sequence encodes CASSLGGYEQYF.